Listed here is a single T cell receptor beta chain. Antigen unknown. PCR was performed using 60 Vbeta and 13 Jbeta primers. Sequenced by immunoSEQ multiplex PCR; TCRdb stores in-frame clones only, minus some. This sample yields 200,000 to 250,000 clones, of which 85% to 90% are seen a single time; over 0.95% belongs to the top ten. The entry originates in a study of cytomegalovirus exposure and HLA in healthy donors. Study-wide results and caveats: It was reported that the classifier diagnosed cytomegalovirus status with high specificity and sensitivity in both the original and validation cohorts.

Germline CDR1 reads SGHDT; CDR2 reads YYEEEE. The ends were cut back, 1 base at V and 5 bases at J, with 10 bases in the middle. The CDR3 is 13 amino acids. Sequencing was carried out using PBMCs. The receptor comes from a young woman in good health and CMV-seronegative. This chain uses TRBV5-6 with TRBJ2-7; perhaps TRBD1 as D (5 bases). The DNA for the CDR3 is TGTGCCAGCAGCTTGTGGCAGGGCCACGAGCAGTACTTC. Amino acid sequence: CASSLWQGHEQYF.